Following are 6 T cell receptor beta chains from one sample sequenced in a study of breast tumors, draining lymph nodes, adjacent tissues. TCRdb ran MiXCR on the multiplex PCR reads and lists one entry per CDR3 protein. The sample records more than 12,000 distinct CDR3 sequences, 55% being singletons. Material for sequencing was tumor-adjacent breast tissue. These TCRs come from a female donor with breast cancer. Some clones in this sample may be carry-over from other donors' samples.

The chain uses TRBV20-1 and TRBJ2-4, with 9 bases identical to TRBD2. The CDR3 length is 14 residues. Trimming cost V 4 bases and J 0 bases; bases outside gene matches: 1. The V gene's germline CDR1 is DFQATT and CDR2 SNEGSKA (reference sequence). The CDR3, as DNA: TGCAGTGCTATACTAGCGGGAGCCAAAAACATTCAGTACTTC. Translating it yields CSAILAGAKNIQYF.

In its sample, this clonotype was seen many times. The rearrangement links TRBV11-2 to TRBJ1-5; D is undetermined. Trimming pared 1 base from V and 6 bases from J, leaving 7 bases between. The germline V gene has CDR1 SGHAT and CDR2 FQNNGV. CDR3 size: 13 residues. The CDR3 loop reads CASSLAERQPQHF. CDR3 bases: TGTGCCAGCAGCTTAGCGGAGCGTCAGCCCCAGCATTTT. The complete variable domain, with remaining parts taken from reference TRBV11-2 and TRBJ1-5, reads EAGVAQSPRYKIIEKRQSVAFWCNPISGHATLYWYQQILGQGPKLLIQFQNNGVVDDSQLPKDRFSAERLKGVDSTLKIQPAKLEDSAVYLCASSLAERQPQHFGDGTRLSIL.

CDR3 bases: TGCAGCGGGAGGACTAGCGGGCATGAGCAGTTCTTC. Protein: CSGRTSGHEQFF. V and J are TRBV29-1 and TRBJ2-1; the match to TRBD2 covers 11 bases. The trim removed 7 bases at V and 8 bases at J, leaving 4 bases unmatched. Germline V gene lookup returns CDR1 SQVTM and CDR2 ANQGSEA. The CDR3 spans 12 residues.

The V gene is TRBV6-4, the J gene TRBJ2-2; no clear D. Trimming shortened V by 7 bases and J by 1 base, and 10 bases separated the two germline ends. CDR1 is MRHNA, CDR2 SNTAGT, per germline. The CDR3 runs 14 residues. In DNA, the CDR3 is TGTGCCAGCACCCGGCGGTTGAACACCGGGGAGCTGTTTTTT. Amino acids: CASTRRLNTGELFF.

The V and J genes are TRBV3-1 and TRBJ1-4; a possible D gene is TRBD1 (5 bases). Germline assignment: CDR1 LGHDT and CDR2 YNNKEL (reference sequence). Trimming took 8 bases from V and 4 from J, leaving 11 bases between them. The CDR3 loop spans 13 amino acids. This CDR3 reads CASAGGGNEKLFF. In DNA, the CDR3 is TGTGCCAGCGCCGGGGGAGGTAATGAAAAACTGTTTTTT.

The CDR3 DNA is TGCAGTGCTAACACTCCTGCGGGAGCGGTCTACGAGCAGTACTTC. It translates to CSANTPAGAVYEQYF. The chain uses TRBV20-1 and TRBJ2-7, with 7 bases that match TRBD2. The J segment lost 3 bases and the V segment lost 4 bases, leaving 12 bases of the junction unmatched. Germline CDR1 DFQATT, CDR2 SNEGSKA (reference sequence). This CDR3 region has 15 residues.